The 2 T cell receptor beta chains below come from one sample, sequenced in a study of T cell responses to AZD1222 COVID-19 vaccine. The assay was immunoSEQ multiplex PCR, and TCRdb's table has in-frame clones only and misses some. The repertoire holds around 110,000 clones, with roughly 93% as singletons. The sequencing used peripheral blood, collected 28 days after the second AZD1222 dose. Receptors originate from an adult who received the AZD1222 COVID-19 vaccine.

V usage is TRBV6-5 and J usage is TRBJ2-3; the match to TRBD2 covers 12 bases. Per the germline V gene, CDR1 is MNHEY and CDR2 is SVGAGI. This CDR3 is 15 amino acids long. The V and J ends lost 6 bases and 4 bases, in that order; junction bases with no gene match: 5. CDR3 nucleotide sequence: TGTGCCAGCAGGCTGAGACTAGCGGGAGCAGATACGCAGTATTTT. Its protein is CASRLRLAGADTQYF.

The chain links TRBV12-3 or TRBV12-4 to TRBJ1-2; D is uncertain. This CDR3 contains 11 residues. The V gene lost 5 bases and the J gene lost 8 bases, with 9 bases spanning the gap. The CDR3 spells CASSVGRGYTF. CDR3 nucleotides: TGTGCCAGCAGTGTCGGGAGGGGCTACACCTTC.